These T cell receptor beta chains were read from a single sample in a study of long-term antiretroviral therapy in people with HIV. Libraries were prepared by immunoSEQ multiplex PCR; TCRdb keeps only in-frame clonotypes and omits some of them. The sample includes some 25,000 clones, 80% to 90% of them seen just once. The source material was unsorted PBMCs, sampled 1.2 years after starting antiretroviral therapy. These receptor sequences come from a man in his forties or fifties with HIV. CDR3s include the opening cysteine and the closing phenylalanine or tryptophan. The D gene is left open where the match is weak. Part of the rows lack a size; the others show once, few, many or a class for expanded clones.

TRBJ2-5,TRBV7-6,once,-,TGTGCCAGCAGCTTCAGGGCGGAGACCCAGTACTTC,CASSFRAETQYF
TRBJ2-7,TRBV28,-,-,TGTGCCAGCAGCGAGGCGTCAGGGTCCTACGAGCAGTACTTC,CASSEASGSYEQYF
TRBJ2-3,TRBV11-2,-,TRBD1,TGTGCCAGCAGCCAACGGGACAGGGGCACAGATACGCAGTATTTT,CASSQRDRGTDTQYF
TRBJ1-5,TRBV28,-,TRBD1,TGTGCCAGCAGTTTAGACAGGGTACAGCCCCAGCATTTT,CASSLDRVQPQHF
TRBJ1-1,TRBV6-5,hyperexpanded,TRBD1,TGTGCCAGCAATAAACAGGGGAGCACTGAAGCTTTCTTT,CASNKQGSTEAFF
TRBJ2-7,TRBV7-9,medium-sized,-,TGTGCCAGCAGCTTAGCGATGAAAACCTACGAGCAGTACTTC,CASSLAMKTYEQYF
TRBJ2-7,TRBV6-5,-,-,TGTGCCAGCAGCCCCAACAGGGTCCACGAGCAGTACTTC,CASSPNRVHEQYF
TRBJ2-1,TRBV7-2,-,TRBD2,TGTGCCAGCAGCCCGGGGGGGGCAAGGAATGAGCAGTTCTTC,CASSPGGARNEQFF
TRBJ2-2,TRBV2,once,-,TGTGCCAGCAGTCGCTGGGGGCTCAACACCGGGGAGCTGTTTTTT,CASSRWGLNTGELFF
TRBJ2-3,TRBV4-3,-,TRBD2,TGCGCCAGCAGCCAAGGTTCACTAGCGGGTTGGGGAGATACGCAGTATTTT,CASSQGSLAGWGDTQYF
TRBJ1-1,TRBV4-1,-,-,TGCGCCAGCAGCCAGACAGGAACTGAAGCTTTCTTT,CASSQTGTEAFF
TRBJ2-7,TRBV27,-,-,TGTGCCAGCAGTACGGGGCTTTACGAGCAGTACTTC,CASSTGLYEQYF
TRBJ2-7,TRBV5-1,once,TRBD1,TGCGCCAGCAGCTCCCCGGGACAGGGGGCCGAGCAGTACTTC,CASSSPGQGAEQYF
TRBJ1-4,TRBV6-6,-,-,TGTGCCAGCATCCCCCGGGGAGGGACAACTAATGAAAAACTGTTTTTT,CASIPRGGTTNEKLFF
TRBJ1-3,TRBV19,-,-,TGTGCCAGTAGTATGTTAGAGGGGCCCTCTGGAAACACCATATATTTT,CASSMLEGPSGNTIYF
TRBJ1-2,TRBV6-5,-,-,TGTGCCAGCAGTTACTCCCCGTGGGGGTCGGATGGCTACACCTTC,CASSYSPWGSDGYTF
TRBJ2-7,TRBV4-1,-,TRBD1,TGCGCCAGCAGCCATCCCGGACAGGGCACCTACGAGCAGTACTTC,CASSHPGQGTYEQYF
TRBJ2-1,TRBV27,-,TRBD1,TGTGCCAGCAGTTTACGACCCGCTCCGGGACAGAGCTACAATGAGCAGTTCTTC,CASSLRPAPGQSYNEQFF
TRBJ1-2,TRBV7-9,-,TRBD1,TGTGCCAGCGATACAAACAGGGGGCTCACTAACGGCTACACCTTC,CASDTNRGLTNGYTF
TRBJ2-7,TRBV7-7,-,-,TGTGCTAGCAGCTTAGCCGCAGGCTGGGTGTACGAGCAGTACTTC,CASSLAAGWVYEQYF
TRBJ1-4,TRBV9,-,-,TGTGCCAGCAGCGGGGGCCTAAATGAAAAACTGTTTTTT,CASSGGLNEKLFF
TRBJ1-3,TRBV18,-,-,TGTGCCAGCTCACCAATTTTGGCAACAGGAGGGTCTGGAAACACCATATATTTT,CASSPILATGGSGNTIYF
TRBJ1-1,TRBV15,once,-,TGTGCCACCAGCAGAGAACGGGGGCGAGCTCAGAACACTGAAGCTTTCTTT,CATSRERGRAQNTEAFF
TRBJ2-3,TRBV7-2,-,-,TGTGCCAGCAGCTTAGGGCTAGCAGCAGCAGATACGCAGTATTTT,CASSLGLAAADTQYF
TRBJ2-7,TRBV6-6,-,TRBD1,TGTGCCAGCAGTTACTCCATGGGACAGGGGAGCGAGCAGTACTTC,CASSYSMGQGSEQYF
TRBJ2-7,TRBV7-2,once,-,TGTGCCAGCAGCTTACAGATAAACTCCTACGAGCAGTACTTC,CASSLQINSYEQYF
TRBJ1-4,TRBV29-1,-,TRBD1,TGCAGCGTCGGGACAGGGAAGGATGAAAAACTGTTTTTT,CSVGTGKDEKLFF
TRBJ2-1,TRBV4-3,-,TRBD1,TGCGCCAGCAGCCAAGCGACAGGGGGTATGACCTACAATGAGCAGTTCTTC,CASSQATGGMTYNEQFF
TRBJ1-2,TRBV30,-,-,TGTGCCTGGAGTCGCGGAGCGCTCGATGGCTACACCTTC,CAWSRGALDGYTF
TRBJ2-3,TRBV4-2,-,-,TGTGCCAGCAGCCAAAGGGGGACAAACCTCCCCCCAGATACGCAGTATTTT,CASSQRGTNLPPDTQYF
TRBJ2-2,TRBV11-1,-,-,TGTGCCAGCAGCTTCGGGGCAATTGACACCGGGGAGCTGTTTTTT,CASSFGAIDTGELFF
TRBJ1-1,TRBV28,-,-,TGTGCCAGCAGCTTTAGCCGGCCCCCCCTGAACACTGAAGCTTTCTTT,CASSFSRPPLNTEAFF
TRBJ2-5,TRBV6-1,-,TRBD1,TGTGCCAGCGCCAGAGCAGGGGGCCACCAAGAGACCCAGTACTTC,CASARAGGHQETQYF
TRBJ1-1,TRBV11-2,-,-,TGTGCCAGCAGGACAAACACTGAAGCTTTCTTT,CASRTNTEAFF
TRBJ1-2,TRBV28,-,TRBD1,TGTGCCAGCAGCCTCCCCCGGGACAGGGGGAATGGCTACACCTTC,CASSLPRDRGNGYTF
TRBJ1-6,TRBV28,once,TRBD1,TGTGCCAGCACCCTACAGGGGGCAGTTTCACCCCTCCACTTT,CASTLQGAVSPLHF
TRBJ1-2,TRBV5-5,-,-,TGTGCCAGCAGCTTGGTTTATGGCTACACCTTC,CASSLVYGYTF
TRBJ1-2,TRBV5-4,few,-,TGTGCCAGCAGCGGGGCCACAGGGAGTAACTATGGCTACACCTTC,CASSGATGSNYGYTF
TRBJ2-1,TRBV11-3,-,TRBD1,TGTGCCAGCAGCGCTCGGGACAGAGTAAACAATGAGCAGTTCTTC,CASSARDRVNNEQFF
TRBJ1-1,TRBV9,-,TRBD1,TGTGCCAGCACCAGACAGGGTAGGAACACTGAAGCTTTCTTT,CASTRQGRNTEAFF
TRBJ1-1,TRBV5-1,-,-,TGCGCCAGCAGCTTGGACGGGGGGAACACTGAAGCTTTCTTT,CASSLDGGNTEAFF
TRBJ1-2,TRBV6-5,-,TRBD1,TGTGCCAGCAGTTACTCGATAGACAGGGCATATGGCTACACCTTC,CASSYSIDRAYGYTF
TRBJ2-4,TRBV7-2,-,-,TGTGCCAGCAGCCCCACCCTGGCCTTAAACATTCAGTACTTC,CASSPTLALNIQYF
TRBJ2-2,TRBV15,-,TRBD1,TGTGCCACCAGAACGACAGGGTTTGGCACCGGGGAGCTGTTTTTT,CATRTTGFGTGELFF
TRBJ2-6,TRBV28,-,-,TGTGCCAGCAGTTCCTCCTCGGCATCTGGGGCCAACGTCCTGACTTTC,CASSSSSASGANVLTF
TRBJ1-1,TRBV7-8,-,TRBD1,TGTGCCAGCAGCCCGGACAGGGGGCTTTTGCTGAACACTGAAGCTTTCTTT,CASSPDRGLLLNTEAFF
TRBJ2-7,TRBV6-1,-,TRBD1,TGTGCCAGCAGTGGGGACAGGGTCTCCTACGAGCAGTACTTC,CASSGDRVSYEQYF
TRBJ2-3,TRBV7-9,-,TRBD2,TGTGCCAGCAGCTCCAGACTAGATCCAGCGGGGGGGCGATCAGATACGCAGTATTTT,CASSSRLDPAGGRSDTQYF
TRBJ2-2,TRBV11-1,-,TRBD1,TGTGCCAGCAGCACCTGGACAGGCCCCGGGGAGCTGTTTTTT,CASSTWTGPGELFF
TRBJ2-6,TRBV7-9,once,-,TGTGCCAGCAGTCCCCGGGTGGGGGGCGCTGGGGCCAACGTCCTGACTTTC,CASSPRVGGAGANVLTF
TRBJ1-6,TRBV30,-,-,TGTGCCTGGAGTGTAGGCGGGGCCGGTAATTCACCCCTCCACTTT,CAWSVGGAGNSPLHF
TRBJ2-1,TRBV4-1,-,-,TGCGCCAGCAGCCAAGAATCGGGGATGCAGGATGAGCAGTTCTTC,CASSQESGMQDEQFF
TRBJ1-5,TRBV28,-,-,TGTGCCAGCAGTTTGGGGCAGCCCCAGCATTTT,CASSLGQPQHF
TRBJ1-2,TRBV29-1,-,-,TGCAGCGCGGGAGCTTCCTATGGCTACACCTTC,CSAGASYGYTF